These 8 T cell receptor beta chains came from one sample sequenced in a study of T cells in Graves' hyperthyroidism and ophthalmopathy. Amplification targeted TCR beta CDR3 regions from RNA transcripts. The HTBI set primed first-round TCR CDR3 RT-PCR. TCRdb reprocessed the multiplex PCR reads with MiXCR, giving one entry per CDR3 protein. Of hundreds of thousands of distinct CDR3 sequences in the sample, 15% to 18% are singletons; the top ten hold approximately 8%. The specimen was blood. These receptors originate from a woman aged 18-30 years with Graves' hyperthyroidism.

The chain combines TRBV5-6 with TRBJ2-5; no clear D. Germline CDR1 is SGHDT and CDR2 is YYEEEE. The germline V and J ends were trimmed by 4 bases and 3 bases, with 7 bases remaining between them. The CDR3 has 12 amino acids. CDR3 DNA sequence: TGTGCCAGCAGCGGATTAAAAGAGACCCAGTACTTC. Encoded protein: CASSGLKETQYF.

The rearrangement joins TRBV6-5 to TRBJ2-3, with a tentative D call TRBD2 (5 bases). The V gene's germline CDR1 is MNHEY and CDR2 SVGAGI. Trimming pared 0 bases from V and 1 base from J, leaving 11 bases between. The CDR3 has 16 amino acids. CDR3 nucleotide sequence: TGTGCCAGCAGTTACTCGAGCGGACTCCGCACAGATACGCAGTATTTT. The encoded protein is CASSYSSGLRTDTQYF.

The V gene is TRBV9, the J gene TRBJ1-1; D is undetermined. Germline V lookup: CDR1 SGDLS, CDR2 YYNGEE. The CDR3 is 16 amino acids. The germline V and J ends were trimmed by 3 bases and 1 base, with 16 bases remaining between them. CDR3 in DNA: TGTGCCAGCAGCGGTGCAGGCCCCATTAGGAACACTGAAGCTTTCTTT. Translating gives CASSGAGPIRNTEAFF.

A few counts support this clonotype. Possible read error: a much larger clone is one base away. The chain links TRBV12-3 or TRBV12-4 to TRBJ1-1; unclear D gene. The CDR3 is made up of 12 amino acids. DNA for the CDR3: TGTGCCAGCAGGGCCCTGGGCACTAAAGCTTTCTTT. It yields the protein CASRALGTKAFF.

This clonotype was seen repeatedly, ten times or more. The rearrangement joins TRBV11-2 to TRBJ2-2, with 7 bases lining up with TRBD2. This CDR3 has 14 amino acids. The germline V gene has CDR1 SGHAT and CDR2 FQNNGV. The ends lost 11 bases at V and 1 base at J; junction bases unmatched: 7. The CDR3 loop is CAGGEHQNTGELFF. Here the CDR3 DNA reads TGTGCCGGGGGGGAACACCAGAACACCGGGGAGCTGTTTTTT.

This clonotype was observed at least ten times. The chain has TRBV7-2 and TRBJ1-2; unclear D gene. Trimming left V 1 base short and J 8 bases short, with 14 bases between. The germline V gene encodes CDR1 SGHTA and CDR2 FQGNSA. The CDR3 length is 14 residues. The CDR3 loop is CASSLGVSGKGYTF. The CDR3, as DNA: TGTGCCAGCAGCTTAGGAGTTTCCGGAAAAGGCTACACCTTC.

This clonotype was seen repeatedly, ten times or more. The CDR3 region is CAISEGTSGMLEQFF. CDR3 nucleotide sequence: TGTGCCATCAGTGAGGGGACTAGCGGGATGCTTGAGCAGTTCTTC. The chain has TRBV10-3 and TRBJ2-1, with TRBD2 identical over 13 bases. J lost 9 bases, V lost 2 bases, and 4 bases had no gene match. The CDR3 is made up of 15 amino acids. Germline V gene lookup returns CDR1 ENHRY and CDR2 SYGVKD.

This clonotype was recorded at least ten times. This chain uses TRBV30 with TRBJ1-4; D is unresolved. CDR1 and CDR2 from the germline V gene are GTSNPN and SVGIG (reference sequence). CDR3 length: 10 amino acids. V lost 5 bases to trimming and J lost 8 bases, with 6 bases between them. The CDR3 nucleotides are TGTGCCTGGGGTGGGGAAAAACTGTTTTTT. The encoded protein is CAWGGEKLFF.